These 17 T cell receptor beta chains were sequenced from one sample in a study of blood T cell repertoires in COVID-19. Measured with immunoSEQ multiplex PCR; TCRdb has only the in-frame clones, and not every one. This sample has roughly 300,000 clones, with roughly 90% found just once. The sequencing input was PBMCs or T cells enriched from blood (not recorded which). Receptor source: a woman younger than 45 who had recovered from COVID-19.

This clone occurred a few times. The chain employs TRBV6-2 or TRBV6-3 and TRBJ2-7; 10 bases agree with TRBD1. The V gene end was trimmed by 6 bases and the J gene end by 2 bases; junction bases not matched to a gene: 7. Germline assignment: CDR1 MNHEY and CDR2 SVGEGT. This CDR3 comprises 15 residues. CDR3 amino acids: CASSDPGQGTYEQYF. The CDR3 coding sequence is TGTGCCAGCAGCGACCCGGGACAGGGGACCTACGAGCAGTACTTC.

This clone has more than one count but fewer than ten. The chain has TRBV7-2 and TRBJ2-1, with 13 bases fitting TRBD2. V was clipped by 6 bases and J by 7 bases; unmatched bases: 6. Germline CDR1 reads SGHTA; CDR2 reads FQGNSA. The CDR3 is 15 residues long. The CDR3 nucleotides are TGTGCCAGCAGTACGTGGACTAGCGGGAGTAATGAGCAGTTCTTC. It codes for CASSTWTSGSNEQFF.

J is TRBJ1-4 and V is TRBV14; D perhaps matches TRBD1 (5 bases). V lost 4 bases, J lost 10 bases, and 13 bases lay in between. There are 13 residues in the CDR3. Per the germline V gene, CDR1 is SGHDN and CDR2 is FVKESK. CDR3 sequence (DNA): TGTGCCAGCAGCCCCAAGGCAGGGTTAAAACTGTTTTTT. It codes for CASSPKAGLKLFF.

This clone was found a few times. The chain employs TRBV7-2 and TRBJ2-2; 9 positions agree with TRBD2. The V and J ends lost 5 bases and 8 bases, in that order; junction bases with no gene match: 12. The CDR3 is made up of 16 amino acids. Per germline, CDR1 SGHTA and CDR2 FQGNSA. The CDR3 sequence: CASSRISGSVGGELFF. The CDR3 DNA reads TGTGCCAGCAGCCGGATTAGCGGGAGCGTCGGTGGGGAGCTGTTTTTT.

V usage is TRBV28 and J usage is TRBJ1-1, with 11 bases that match TRBD1. The CDR3 consists of 16 residues. CDR1 is MDHEN, CDR2 SYDVKM, per germline. The ends lost 4 bases at V and 11 bases at J; junction bases unmatched: 15. In nucleotides, the CDR3 is TGTGCCAGCAGTTCCCTTATAACCGGGACAGGGGGAAAGGCTTTCTTT. This sequence encodes CASSSLITGTGGKAFF.

The V and J genes are TRBV6-5 and TRBJ1-4; 7 nucleotides align to TRBD1. With 5 bases clipped from V and 5 bases from J, the junction kept 8 bases outside the gene matches. CDR1 MNHEY and CDR2 SVGAGI come from the germline V gene. The length of the CDR3 is 15 residues. The CDR3 bases are TGTGCCAGCAGTCCAACAGGGGCCCTGAATGAAAAACTGTTTTTT. As protein: CASSPTGALNEKLFF.

The rearrangement uses TRBV6-5 and TRBJ2-3; 8 bases match TRBD2. CDR1 and CDR2 (germline): MNHEY, SVGAGI. This CDR3 region has 14 residues. J lost 2 bases, V lost 6 bases, and 4 bases had no gene match. CDR3: CASSIAGNTDTQYF. In nucleotides, the CDR3 is TGTGCCAGCAGCATAGCGGGGAACACAGATACGCAGTATTTT.

The V call is TRBV30, the J call TRBJ1-3, with no clear D. The CDR3 runs to 14 residues. The germline gives CDR1 GTSNPN, CDR2 SVGIG (reference sequence). The ends were cut back, 5 bases at V and 0 bases at J, with 11 bases in the middle. The CDR3 nucleotides are TGTGCCTGGGGGCAAGGAGGCTCTGGAAACACCATATATTTT. Its translation is CAWGQGGSGNTIYF.

J is TRBJ2-3 and V is TRBV5-1, with 9 nucleotides matching TRBD1. The V gene's germline CDR1 is SGHRS and CDR2 YFSETQ. This CDR3 region has 20 residues. The V and J ends lost 0 bases and 5 bases, in that order; junction bases with no gene match: 19. CDR3 DNA sequence: TGCGCCAGCAGCTTGGTGGGACTGGGATCACAGGGGGCCGGAGGAGATACGCAGTATTTT. Amino acid sequence: CASSLVGLGSQGAGGDTQYF.

The chain uses TRBV2 and TRBJ1-1, with 7 nucleotides matching TRBD1. The CDR3 has 16 residues. Trimming removed 6 bases from V and 1 base from J; junction bases left unmatched: 11. Germline V gives CDR1 SNHLY, CDR2 FYNNEI. The CDR3 coding sequence is TGTGCCAGCAGATGGGACAGTAAGGCCGGGAACACTGAAGCTTTCTTT. It is translated as CASRWDSKAGNTEAFF.

This clone was counted a single time. V usage is TRBV5-4 and J usage is TRBJ2-7, with D possibly matching TRBD2 (7 bases). The germline V gene has CDR1 SGHNT and CDR2 YYREEE (reference sequence). CDR3 length equals 15 residues. Trimming removed 0 bases from V and 4 bases from J, with 14 bases in between. CDR3 nucleotides: TGTGCCAGCAGCTTGGGCGGGGGCTTGAGGTACGAGCAGTACTTC. Amino acid sequence: CASSLGGGLRYEQYF. The variable domain in full, completed from reference TRBV5-4 and TRBJ2-7, reads ETGVTQSPTHLIKTRGQQVTLRCSSQSGHNTVSWYQQALGQGPQFIFQYYREEENGRGNFPPRFSGLQFPNYSSELNVNALELDDSALYLCASSLGGGLRYEQYFGPGTRLTVT.

The chain uses TRBV28 and TRBJ2-4; D is uncertain. The CDR3 loop spans 15 amino acids. Looked up from germline, CDR1 is MDHEN and CDR2 is SYDVKM. V dropped 3 bases and J dropped 0 bases, with 9 bases sitting between them. The CDR3 loop reads CASSFQILAKNIQYF. DNA of the CDR3: TGTGCCAGCAGTTTCCAGATTCTAGCCAAAAACATTCAGTACTTC.

The chain joins TRBV3-1 (or the pseudogene TRBV3-2) to TRBJ2-7; 8 bases are a match to TRBD1. V shed 3 bases and J 2 bases; nucleotides not matched to a gene: 6. Germline CDR1 and CDR2: LGHDT and YNNKEL (reference sequence). The CDR3 is 15 residues long. This CDR3 is CASSQRTGFTYEQYF. The CDR3 coding sequence is TGTGCCAGCAGCCAGCGGACAGGGTTTACCTACGAGCAGTACTTC.

This chain connects TRBV5-6 to TRBJ1-1; the match to TRBD1 covers 7 bases. The junction had 12 bases not matched to a gene; V was cut back by 1 base and J by 6 bases. The CDR3 extends over 16 amino acids. Germline values: CDR1 SGHDT, CDR2 YYEEEE. CDR3 nucleotide sequence: TGTGCCAGCAGCTTGTTGTTACAGGGGATGAATGCTGAAGCTTTCTTT. This sequence encodes CASSLLLQGMNAEAFF.

The chain joins TRBV11-3 to TRBJ1-1; no clear D gene. The CDR3 contains 11 residues. Germline assignment: CDR1 SGHNT and CDR2 YENEEA. V was pared by 5 bases and J by 11 bases, with 12 bases between. In DNA form, the CDR3 reads TGTGCCAGCAGCCTCAGTGGTGTCGCTTTCTTT. It specifies CASSLSGVAFF.

This chain links TRBV5-1 with TRBJ2-1, with D possibly being TRBD2 (5 bases). CDR1 is SGHRS and CDR2 is YFSETQ in the germline V gene. The V end was cut by 1 base, the J end by 6 bases, with 14 bases between. The CDR3 consists of 15 residues. The CDR3 DNA sequence: TGCGCCAGCAGCTTGTCGGCTAGCAGTTTCAATGAGCAGTTCTTC. Residues: CASSLSASSFNEQFF.

The V and J genes are TRBV9 and TRBJ2-4; 9 nucleotides line up with TRBD2. This CDR3 is built from 18 residues. Unmatched junction bases numbered 14, after V lost 0 bases and J lost 7 bases. Germline loops: CDR1 SGDLS, CDR2 YYNGEE. The CDR3 loop is CASSVDGGRAQFGNIQYF. CDR3 nucleotide sequence: TGTGCCAGCAGCGTAGACGGCGGGAGGGCCCAATTCGGTAACATTCAGTACTTC.